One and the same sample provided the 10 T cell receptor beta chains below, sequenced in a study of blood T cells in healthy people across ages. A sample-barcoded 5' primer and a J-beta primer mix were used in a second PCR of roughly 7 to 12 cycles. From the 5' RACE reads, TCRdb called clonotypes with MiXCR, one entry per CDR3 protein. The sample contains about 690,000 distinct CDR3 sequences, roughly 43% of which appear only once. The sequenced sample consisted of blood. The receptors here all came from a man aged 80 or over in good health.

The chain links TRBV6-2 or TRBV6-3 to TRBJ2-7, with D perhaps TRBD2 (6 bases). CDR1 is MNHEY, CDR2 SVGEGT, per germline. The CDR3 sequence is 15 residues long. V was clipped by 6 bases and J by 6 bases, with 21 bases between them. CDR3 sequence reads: CASRTLAPLRVEQYF. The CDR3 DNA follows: TGTGCCAGCAGGACTCTAGCGCCTCTTAGGGTCGAGCAGTACTTC.

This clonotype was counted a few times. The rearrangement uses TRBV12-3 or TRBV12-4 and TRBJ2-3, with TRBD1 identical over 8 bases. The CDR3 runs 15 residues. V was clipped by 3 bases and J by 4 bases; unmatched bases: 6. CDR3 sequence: CASSFYGQGPDTQYF. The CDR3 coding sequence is TGTGCCAGCAGTTTTTATGGACAGGGCCCAGATACGCAGTATTTT.

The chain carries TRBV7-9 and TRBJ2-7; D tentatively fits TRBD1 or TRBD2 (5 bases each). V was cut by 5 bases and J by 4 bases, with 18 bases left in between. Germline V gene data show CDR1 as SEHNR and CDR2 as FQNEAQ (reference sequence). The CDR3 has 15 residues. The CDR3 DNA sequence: TGTGCCAGCAGCGGTAACGTGGACGGGGCGTACGAGCAGTACTTC. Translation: CASSGNVDGAYEQYF.

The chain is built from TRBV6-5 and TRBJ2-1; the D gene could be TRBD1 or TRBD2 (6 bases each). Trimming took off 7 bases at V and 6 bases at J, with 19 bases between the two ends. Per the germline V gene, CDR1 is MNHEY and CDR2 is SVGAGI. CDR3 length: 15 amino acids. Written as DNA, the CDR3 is TGTGCCAGCACCTTAGGGGGAGGCAGGGTCAATGAGCAGTTCTTC. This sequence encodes CASTLGGGRVNEQFF.

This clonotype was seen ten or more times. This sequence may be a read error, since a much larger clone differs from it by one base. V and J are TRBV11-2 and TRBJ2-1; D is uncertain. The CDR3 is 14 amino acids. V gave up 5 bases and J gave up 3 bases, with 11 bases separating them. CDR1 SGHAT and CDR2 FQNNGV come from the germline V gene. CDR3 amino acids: CASSVGSVYNEQFF. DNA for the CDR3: TGTGCCAGCAGCGTCGGTTCTGTCTACAATGAGCAGTTCTTC. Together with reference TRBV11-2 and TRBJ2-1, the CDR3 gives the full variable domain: EAGVAQSPRYKIIEKRQSVAFWCNPISGHATLYWYQQILGQGPKLLIQFQNNGVVDDSQLPKDRFSAERLKGVDSTLKIQPAKLEDSAVYLCASSVGSVYNEQFFGPGTRLTVL.

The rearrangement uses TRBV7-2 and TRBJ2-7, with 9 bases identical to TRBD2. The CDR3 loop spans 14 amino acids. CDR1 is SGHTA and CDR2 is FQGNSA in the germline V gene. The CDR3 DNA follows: TGTGCTACAACAATCGCGGGGGGGCCTTACGAGCAGTACTTC. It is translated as CATTIAGGPYEQYF.

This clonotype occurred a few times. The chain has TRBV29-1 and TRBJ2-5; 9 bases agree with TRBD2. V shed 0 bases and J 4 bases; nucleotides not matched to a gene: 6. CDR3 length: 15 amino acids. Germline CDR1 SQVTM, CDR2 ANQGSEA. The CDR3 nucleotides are TGCAGCGTTGAAGAAGCTAGCGGGGTCGGAGAGACCCAGTACTTC. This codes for CSVEEASGVGETQYF.

The CDR3 protein is CASGASGPQETQYF. CDR3 in DNA: TGTGCCAGCGGGGCTAGCGGGCCTCAAGAGACCCAGTACTTC. This rearrangement joins TRBV6-1 to TRBJ2-5, with TRBD2 matching over 8 bases. Looked up from germline, CDR1 is MNHNS and CDR2 is SASEGT. CDR3 length: 14 residues. V lost 8 bases to trimming and J lost 2 bases; unmatched junction nucleotides: 7.

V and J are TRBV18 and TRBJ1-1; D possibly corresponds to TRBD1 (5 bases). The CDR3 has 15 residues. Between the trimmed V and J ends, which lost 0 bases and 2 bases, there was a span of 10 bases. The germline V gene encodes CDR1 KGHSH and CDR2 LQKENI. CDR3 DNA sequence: TGTGCCAGCTCACCACCGGGAGGGGTAAACACTGAAGCTTTCTTT. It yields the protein CASSPPGGVNTEAFF.

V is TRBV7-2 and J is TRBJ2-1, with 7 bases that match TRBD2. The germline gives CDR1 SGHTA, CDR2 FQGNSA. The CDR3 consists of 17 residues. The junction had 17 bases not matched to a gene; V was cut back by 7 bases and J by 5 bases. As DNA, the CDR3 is TGTGCCAGCATCCTACAAATCACTAGCGTCCCTAACAATGAGCAGTTCTTC. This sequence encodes CASILQITSVPNNEQFF.